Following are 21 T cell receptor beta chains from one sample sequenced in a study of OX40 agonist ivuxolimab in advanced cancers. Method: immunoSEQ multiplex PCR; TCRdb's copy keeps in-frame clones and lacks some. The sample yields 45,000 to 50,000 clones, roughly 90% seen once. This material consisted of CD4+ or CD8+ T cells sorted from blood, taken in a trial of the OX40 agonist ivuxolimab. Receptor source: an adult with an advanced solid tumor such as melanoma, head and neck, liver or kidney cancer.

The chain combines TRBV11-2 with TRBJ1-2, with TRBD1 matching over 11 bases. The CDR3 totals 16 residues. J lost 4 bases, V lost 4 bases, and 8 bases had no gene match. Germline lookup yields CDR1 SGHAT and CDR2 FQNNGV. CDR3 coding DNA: TGTGCCAGCAGCTCTCGGACAGGGGGCGATGGCTATGGCTACACCTTC. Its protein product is CASSSRTGGDGYGYTF.

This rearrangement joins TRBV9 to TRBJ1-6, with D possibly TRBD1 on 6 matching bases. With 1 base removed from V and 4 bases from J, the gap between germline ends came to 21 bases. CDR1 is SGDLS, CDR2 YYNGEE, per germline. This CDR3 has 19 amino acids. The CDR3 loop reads CASSVKGLGPGHYNSPLHF. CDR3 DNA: TGTGCCAGCAGCGTAAAAGGACTGGGGCCGGGACATTATAATTCACCCCTCCACTTT. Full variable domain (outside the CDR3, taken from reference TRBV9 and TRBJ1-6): DSGVTQTPKHLITATGQRVTLRCSPRSGDLSVYWYQQSLDQGLQFLIQYYNGEERAKGNILERFSAQQFPDLHSELNLSSLELGDSALYFCASSVKGLGPGHYNSPLHFGNGTRLTVT.

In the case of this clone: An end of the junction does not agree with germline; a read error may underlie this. CDR3: CASSELGTGGSHEQYF. CDR3 nucleotide sequence: TGTGCCAGCAGTGAATTGGGGACAGGGGGCTCCCACGAGCAGTACTTC. The chain carries TRBV6-1 and TRBJ2-7, with 12 bases matching TRBD1. CDR1 and CDR2 (germline): MNHNS, SASEGT. The length of the CDR3 is 16 residues.

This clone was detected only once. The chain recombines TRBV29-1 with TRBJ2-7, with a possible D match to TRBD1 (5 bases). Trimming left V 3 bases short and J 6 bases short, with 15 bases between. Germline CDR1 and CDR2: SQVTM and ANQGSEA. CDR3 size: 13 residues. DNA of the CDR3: TGCAGCGTTGACAAGGGGTCAGGGCTCGAGCAGTACTTC. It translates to CSVDKGSGLEQYF.

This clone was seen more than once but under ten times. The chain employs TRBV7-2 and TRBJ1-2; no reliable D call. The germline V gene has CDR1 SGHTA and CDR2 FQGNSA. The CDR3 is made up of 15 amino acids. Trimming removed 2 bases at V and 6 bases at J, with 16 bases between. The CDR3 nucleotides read TGTGCCAGCAGCTTATCGTGGCATGGAGGCAATGGCTACACCTTC. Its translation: CASSLSWHGGNGYTF.

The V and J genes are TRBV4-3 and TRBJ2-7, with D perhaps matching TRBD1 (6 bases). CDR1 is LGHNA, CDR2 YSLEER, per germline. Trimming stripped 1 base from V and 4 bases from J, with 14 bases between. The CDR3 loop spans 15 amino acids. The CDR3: CASSQGRGRSYEQYF. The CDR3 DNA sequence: TGCGCCAGCAGCCAAGGCAGGGGCAGGAGTTACGAGCAGTACTTC.

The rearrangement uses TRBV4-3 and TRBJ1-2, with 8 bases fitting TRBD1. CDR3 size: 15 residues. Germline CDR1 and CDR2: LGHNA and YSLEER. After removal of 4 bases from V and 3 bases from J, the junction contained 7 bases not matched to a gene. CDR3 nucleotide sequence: TGCGCCAGCAGCCCAGGGGGCGACAGACACTATGGCTACACCTTC. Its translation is CASSPGGDRHYGYTF.

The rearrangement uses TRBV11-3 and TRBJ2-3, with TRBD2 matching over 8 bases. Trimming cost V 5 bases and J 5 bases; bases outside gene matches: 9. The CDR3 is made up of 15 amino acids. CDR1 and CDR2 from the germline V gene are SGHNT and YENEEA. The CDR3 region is CASSLGAGDIDTQYF. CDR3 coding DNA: TGTGCCAGCAGCCTGGGAGCGGGAGACATAGATACGCAGTATTTT.

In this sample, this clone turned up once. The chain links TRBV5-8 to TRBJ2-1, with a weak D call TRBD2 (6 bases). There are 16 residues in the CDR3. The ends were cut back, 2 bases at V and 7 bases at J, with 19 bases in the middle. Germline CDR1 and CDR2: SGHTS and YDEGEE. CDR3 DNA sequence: TGTGCCAGCAGCTTCCCGGGAGCCTATCTAGGGAATGAGCAGTTCTTC. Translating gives CASSFPGAYLGNEQFF.

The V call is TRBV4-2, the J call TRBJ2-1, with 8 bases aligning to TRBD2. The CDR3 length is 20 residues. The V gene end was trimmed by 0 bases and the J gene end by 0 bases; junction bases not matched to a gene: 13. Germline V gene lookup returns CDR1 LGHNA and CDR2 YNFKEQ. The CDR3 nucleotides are TGTGCCAGCAGCCAAGAATCGGAAGCGGGGGCTACGAGCTCCTACAATGAGCAGTTCTTC. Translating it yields CASSQESEAGATSSYNEQFF.

The CDR3 reads CASSVQWGGPTDTQYF. In nucleotides, the CDR3 is TGTGCCAGCAGTGTGCAGTGGGGGGGGCCTACAGATACGCAGTATTTT. This rearrangement joins TRBV25-1 to TRBJ2-3, with D possibly TRBD2 on 7 matching bases. Between the trimmed V and J ends, which lost 4 bases and 3 bases, there was a span of 17 bases. Germline lookup yields CDR1 MGHDK and CDR2 SYGVNS. CDR3 length: 16 amino acids.

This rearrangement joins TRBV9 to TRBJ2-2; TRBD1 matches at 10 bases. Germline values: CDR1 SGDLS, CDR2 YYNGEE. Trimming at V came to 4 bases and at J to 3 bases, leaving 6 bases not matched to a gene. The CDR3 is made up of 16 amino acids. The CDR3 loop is CASSWNGQGDTGELFF. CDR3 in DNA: TGTGCCAGCAGCTGGAACGGACAGGGGGACACCGGGGAGCTGTTTTTT.

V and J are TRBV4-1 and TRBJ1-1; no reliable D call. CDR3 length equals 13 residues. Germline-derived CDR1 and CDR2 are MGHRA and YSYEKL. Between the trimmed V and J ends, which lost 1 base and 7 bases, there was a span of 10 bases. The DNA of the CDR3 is TGCGCCAGCAGCCAAGGTGGCCAGATTGAAGCTTTCTTT. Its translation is CASSQGGQIEAFF.

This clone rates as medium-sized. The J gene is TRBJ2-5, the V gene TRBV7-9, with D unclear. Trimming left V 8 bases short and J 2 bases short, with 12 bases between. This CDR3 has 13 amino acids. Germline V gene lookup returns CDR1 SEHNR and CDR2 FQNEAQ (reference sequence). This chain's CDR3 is CASGPETQETQYF. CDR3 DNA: TGTGCCAGCGGACCGGAGACGCAAGAGACCCAGTACTTC.

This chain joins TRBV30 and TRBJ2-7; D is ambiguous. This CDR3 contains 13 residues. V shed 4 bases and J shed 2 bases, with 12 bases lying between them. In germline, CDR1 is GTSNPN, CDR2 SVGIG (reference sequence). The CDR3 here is CAWNSVRAYEQYF. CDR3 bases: TGTGCCTGGAACTCCGTGAGAGCCTACGAGCAGTACTTC.

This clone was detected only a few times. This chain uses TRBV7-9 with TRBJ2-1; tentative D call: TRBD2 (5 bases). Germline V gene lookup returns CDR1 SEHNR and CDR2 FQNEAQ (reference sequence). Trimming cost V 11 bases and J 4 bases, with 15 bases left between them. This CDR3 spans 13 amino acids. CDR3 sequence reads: CAPSGLAYNEQFF. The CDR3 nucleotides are TGTGCCCCCTCCGGGCTAGCTTACAATGAGCAGTTCTTC.

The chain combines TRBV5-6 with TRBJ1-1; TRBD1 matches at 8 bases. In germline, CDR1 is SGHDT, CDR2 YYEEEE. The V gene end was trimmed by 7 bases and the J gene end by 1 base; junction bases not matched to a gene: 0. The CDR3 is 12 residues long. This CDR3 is CASGQGNTEAFF. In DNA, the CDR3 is TGTGCCAGCGGACAGGGGAACACTGAAGCTTTCTTT. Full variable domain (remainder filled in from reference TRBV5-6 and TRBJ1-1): DAGVTQSPTHLIKTRGQQVTLRCSPKSGHDTVSWYQQALGQGPQFIFQYYEEEERQRGNFPDRFSGHQFPNYSSELNVNALLLGDSALYLCASGQGNTEAFFGQGTRLTVV.

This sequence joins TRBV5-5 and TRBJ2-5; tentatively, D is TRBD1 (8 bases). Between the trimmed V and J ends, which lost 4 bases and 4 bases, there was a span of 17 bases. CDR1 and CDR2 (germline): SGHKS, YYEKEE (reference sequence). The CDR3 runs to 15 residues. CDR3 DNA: TGTGCCAGCAGCCACCCGGACAGGGAGGGAGAGACCCAGTACTTC. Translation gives CASSHPDREGETQYF.

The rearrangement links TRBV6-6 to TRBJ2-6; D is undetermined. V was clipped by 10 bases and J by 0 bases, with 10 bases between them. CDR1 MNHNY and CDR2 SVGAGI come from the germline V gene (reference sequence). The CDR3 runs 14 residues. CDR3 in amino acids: CAISPYSGANVLTF. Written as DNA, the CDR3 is TGTGCCATTTCGCCGTACTCTGGGGCCAACGTCCTGACTTTC.

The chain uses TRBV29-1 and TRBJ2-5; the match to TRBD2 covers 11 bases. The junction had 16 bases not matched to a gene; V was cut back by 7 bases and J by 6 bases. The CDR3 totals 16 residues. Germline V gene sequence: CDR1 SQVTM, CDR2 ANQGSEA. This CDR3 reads CSAGPPLAGGVQTQYF. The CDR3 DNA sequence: TGCAGCGCCGGGCCCCCCCTAGCGGGAGGAGTGCAGACCCAGTACTTC.

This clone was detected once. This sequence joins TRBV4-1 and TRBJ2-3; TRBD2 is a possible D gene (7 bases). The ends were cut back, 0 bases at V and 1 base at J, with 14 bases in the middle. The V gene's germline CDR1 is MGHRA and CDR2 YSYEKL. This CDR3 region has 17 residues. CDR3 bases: TGCGCCAGCAGCCAAGATTGGGGGGGGGCCGGCACAGATACGCAGTATTTT. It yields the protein CASSQDWGGAGTDTQYF.